A selection of T cell receptor beta chains follows, all from one sample in a study of monozygotic twins with inflammatory bowel disease. Each CDR3 protein gets one entry in TCRdb, which reprocessed the 5' RACE reads and gives no DNA. This listing includes some 150,000 distinct CDR3 sequences. The material sequenced was blood. The receptors derive from a human donor with ulcerative colitis or Crohn's disease, or a healthy co-twin of an affected twin (not recorded which). The CDR3 runs from the conserved cysteine through the conserved F or W.

TRBJ2-7 | TRBV4-1 | CASSQYDRDYEQYF
TRBJ2-7 | TRBV28 | CASSLAGQPYEQYF
TRBJ1-2 | TRBV29-1 | CSVEDAGRSGYTF
TRBJ1-4 | TRBV7-9 | CASSLGTGGEKLFF
TRBJ2-3 | TRBV20-1 | CSALELAGDTDTQYF
TRBJ2-1 | TRBV27 | CASSLSAGGHWSNEQFF
TRBJ2-1 | TRBV5-1 | CASSQATPGLAKNNEQFF
TRBJ1-2 | TRBV20-1 | CSARDQNRERNYGYTF
TRBJ1-2 | TRBV3-1 | CASSQERKGGGYTF
TRBJ1-1 | TRBV6-2/TRBV6-3 | CASSLTAAGTEAFF
TRBJ2-1 | TRBV2 | CASSPVRLAVYNEQFF
TRBJ2-1 | TRBV10-3 | CAISESWAGGDEQFF
TRBJ2-3 | TRBV20-1 | CSAVAAPADTQYF
TRBJ1-6 | TRBV6-5 | CASGPAYETLFNNSPLHF
TRBJ2-3 | TRBV10-3 | CAIRRTSTDTQYF
TRBJ2-7 | TRBV5-1 | CASSLDSGSSYEQYF
TRBJ2-5 | TRBV25-1 | CASSGQKETQYF
TRBJ1-5 | TRBV19 | CASSIDQAVRAPQHF
TRBJ2-7 | TRBV19 | CASSIGLRDSVYEQYF